This T cell receptor (beta chain) was profiled in a study of radiotherapy plus CTLA-4 blockade in lung cancer. Points from the study as a whole: Blood-borne expansion of tumor-derived TCR clones followed radiotherapy plus ipilimumab.

As regards this clone: The antigen is undetermined.

Generated by immunoSEQ multiplex PCR, the TCRdb table keeps only in-frame clones and is missing some. The data hold roughly 50,000 clones, with less than 85% observed a single time. The sequenced sample was peripheral blood, obtained from a patient treated with radiotherapy plus ipilimumab. The source of this sequence is a human donor with non-small cell lung cancer who had stable disease on radiotherapy plus ipilimumab.

The CDR3 loop reads CASSMGRGSTNEKLFF. The CDR3 DNA sequence: TGCGCCAGCAGCATGGGACGGGGTTCAACTAATGAAAAACTGTTTTTT. The V and J genes are TRBV5-1 and TRBJ1-4; maybe TRBD1 (5 bases). The V end lost 4 bases, the J end lost 0 bases, and 13 bases lay between the germline ends. CDR1 is SGHRS and CDR2 is YFSETQ in the germline V gene. This CDR3 has 16 amino acids. The full variable domain, its missing parts supplied by reference TRBV5-1 and TRBJ1-4, is KAGVTQTPRYLIKTRGQQVTLSCSPISGHRSVSWYQQTPGQGLQFLFEYFSETQRNKGNFPGRFSGRQFSNSRSEMNVSTLELGDSALYLCASSMGRGSTNEKLFFGSGTQLSVL.